This T cell receptor beta chain was recorded in a study of human T cells and chemical hapten exposure (dated by TCRdb to the early 2020s). With respect to the entire study: For sensitization, 2% DPC in acetone was applied to a roughly 2 cm by roughly 2 cm area of upper inner arm skin. Patient blood was sampled pre-sensitization (week 0) and at 2, 6 and about 24 weeks after DPC sensitization. The study tracked peripheral blood TCR repertoire changes in vivo during primary and secondary sensitization to the hapten diphenylcyclopropenone (DPC) in alopecia patients. Blood for TCR sequencing was provided by twenty-nine alopecia patients at one to four time points (pre-sensitization, 2, 6 and 24 weeks). The mostly female patient cohort included alopecia areata with under or over 50% scalp involvement, alopecia totalis and alopecia universalis. Patch testing was performed on the upper back with Finn chambers containing 0.01% DPC, and the patch tests were scored after 6 days according to International Contact Dermatitis Research Group standards. Patients additionally received weekly therapeutic DPC doses to the scalp throughout the roughly 25-week study period. The libraries were sequenced as a pool, and the TCR yield per sample differed mostly because of small variations in library volumes within the pool.

General study outcomes and caveats: DPC sensitization did not change how many TCRs were above 1 in 1000 frequency, and no evidence was found of alterations in global repertoire structure. A positive correlation was found between the number of PT1 expanded TCRs and patch test score, with significance reached at thresholds 8, 16 and 32 but not 4. After repeated subsampling, the strength of the expansion versus patch-test correlation and the threshold at which it became significant changed. Alopecia, a presumed autoimmune disease, was present in all patients, so the immune response of the patients might differ from that of healthy individuals. Expanded TCRs formed significantly more large CDR3 similarity clusters than pre-sensitization or healthy control sets, consistent with antigen-driven responses.

Only a few counts were recorded for this clonotype. Its antigen is unknown. Per-base qualities were not stored, and no clone one base away is much larger. The label giving this sample's time point can be read as: patch test 2, 6 weeks after DPC sensitization. The treatment or condition tag for this specimen amounts to: therapeutic diphenylcyclopropenone sensitization with weekly scalp DPC. Blood at each patch-test visit was drawn before the patch test was applied. Patients were considered eligible if aged 18 to 70, diagnosed with alopecia and deemed suitable for DPC therapy, and patients were excluded if pregnant. Unfractionated whole blood was collected in Tempus Blood RNA tubes, and total RNA was extracted from that blood. The trim is 0 bases for V and 4 bases for J, with a gap of 10 bases between the germline ends. CDR1 and CDR2 (SGDLS, YYNGEE) derive from the germline V gene. The CDR3 numbers 14 residues from cysteine through phenylalanine. This entry keeps only the CDR3 DNA: 42 bases, framed from base 1.

Library creation used RACE. TCRdb names NextSeq 500 as the instrument used. During library preparation, unique molecular identifiers were attached to individual cDNA molecules so that TCRs could be counted in a quantitative, reproducible way. Both TCR alpha and TCR beta chains were sequenced from each blood RNA sample. On the study's bioinformatics: A median of around 100,000 TCRs per sample was observed, with a range of roughly 23,224 to 700,000. The Decombinator software suite was used to annotate V, J and CDR3 in the TCR reads. Every sample was subsampled to the same number of TCRs (28,000) for the PS versus PT1 abundance plots. Expanded TCRs were defined as absent before sensitization and observed at least eight times at the 2-week time point. Using fastp at Q25 and MiXCR, TCRdb reprocessed the public reads and kept productive beta chains. Every CDR3 protein is listed once, alongside the most common genes and DNA of its rows. TCRdb's processing, not the authors', yielded these V and J calls. The sample table holds a few hundred thousand distinct CDR3 sequences, of which 6% to 7% were seen once. The ten largest clones take up under 7% of the sample.

Recombination joined TRBV9 with TRBJ1-1, with the D gene not clear enough to name. This clonotype originated in a woman in her late teens or twenties with alopecia areata. Some clones in this sample may be carry-over from other donors' samples. The specimen comprised whole blood, sampled in connection with sensitization to the hapten diphenylcyclopropenone (DPC). Here is the DNA: TGTGCCAGCAGCGTAGCTACTCAGCGCACTGAAGCTTTCTTT. Its protein reads: CASSVATQRTEAFF.